The entry that follows covers one TCR beta chain sequence. The antigen remains undetermined. This entry belongs to a study of PD-1 blockade in classical Hodgkin lymphoma. TCRdb's copy holds only in-frame clones and misses some; the assay was immunoSEQ multiplex PCR. The profile shows roughly 140,000 clones, under 85% of them singletons. The CDR3 has 14 residues. Trimming pared 6 bases from V and 1 base from J, leaving 11 bases between. The germline V gene has CDR1 SNHLY and CDR2 FYNNEI. All patients experienced relapse after autologous stem cell transplantation, and brentuximab vedotin exposure was variable. Findings of the study overall: Factors driving the repertoire differences, possibly disease activity or prior therapy, remain undefined.

Sequencing used peripheral blood mononuclear cells (PBMCs), obtained before the second cycle of nivolumab. The clonotype originates from a human donor with classical Hodgkin lymphoma. This chain uses TRBV2 with TRBJ2-3, with TRBD2 as a possible D gene (6 bases). The CDR3 loop reads CASSPTRGTDTQYF. In nucleotides, the CDR3 is TGTGCCAGCAGCCCGACTAGGGGCACAGATACGCAGTATTTT.